The 20 T cell receptor beta chains given below trace back to one sample, sequenced in a study of T cells in localized non-small cell lung cancer. Using immunoSEQ multiplex PCR, the repertoire was profiled, and TCRdb retains in-frame clones only, with some absent. The table lists about 3,300 clones, around a quarter of them singletons, with more than 13% in the top ten. Here the sequenced sample was lung tumor tissue, taken before any cancer treatment. These receptors came from a male donor at least 60 years old with stage I lung adenocarcinoma.

The chain links TRBV18 to TRBJ1-5, with 7 positions matching TRBD1. The CDR3 extends over 15 amino acids. Germline-derived CDR1 and CDR2 are KGHSH and LQKENI. The J segment lost 0 bases and the V segment lost 3 bases, leaving 2 bases of the junction unmatched. The CDR3 sequence: CASSPNRGSNQPQHF. The CDR3 bases are TGTGCCAGCTCACCCAACAGGGGTAGCAATCAGCCCCAGCATTTT.

This clone appeared a single time. The chain employs TRBV19 and TRBJ2-7; 14 nucleotides align to TRBD2. Germline lookup yields CDR1 LNHDA and CDR2 SQIVND (reference sequence). CDR3 length: 14 amino acids. The trim removed 5 bases at V and 5 bases at J, leaving 2 bases unmatched. CDR3 bases: TGTGCCAGTAGTTTGACTAGCGGGGGGGACGAGCAGTACTTC. It codes for CASSLTSGGDEQYF.

This chain joins TRBV28 and TRBJ2-1; 8 bases line up with TRBD1. The CDR3 runs to 13 residues. The V gene's germline CDR1 is MDHEN and CDR2 SYDVKM. V was clipped by 5 bases and J by 9 bases; unmatched bases: 6. CDR3 region: CASSPGTGGEQFF. In DNA, the CDR3 is TGTGCCAGCAGTCCAGGGACAGGAGGTGAGCAGTTCTTC.

This clone is termed large. The junction departs from the called germline gene at one end, perhaps through a read error. V gene TRBV11-3 combines with J gene TRBJ1-3, with D unclear. The germline V gene encodes CDR1 SGHNT and CDR2 YENEEA. This CDR3 comprises 17 residues. The chain's CDR3 is CASSLDGPGIAGNTIYF. CDR3 in DNA: TGTGCCAGCAGCCTAGACGGGCCGGGTATCGCTGGAAACACCATATATTTT.

The V call is TRBV10-3, the J call TRBJ2-2, with D perhaps being TRBD1 or TRBD2 (5 bases each). Trimming stripped 7 bases from V and 0 bases from J, with 15 bases between. Germline V gene data show CDR1 as ENHRY and CDR2 as SYGVKD. This CDR3 region has 16 residues. The CDR3 region is CAITSGTDTNTGELFF. The CDR3 coding sequence is TGTGCCATCACTTCCGGGACGGACACGAACACCGGGGAGCTGTTTTTT.

This clone was seen at least ten times. The chain carries TRBV6-8 and TRBJ2-5; 12 nucleotides line up with TRBD2. Germline V gene lookup returns CDR1 MNHGY and CDR2 SAAAGT. This CDR3 is built from 15 residues. The V and J ends lost 6 bases and 2 bases, in that order; junction bases with no gene match: 4. The DNA of the CDR3 is TGTGCCAGCAGGACTAGCGGGGGTGGGCAAGAGACCCAGTACTTC. Protein sequence: CASRTSGGGQETQYF.

The V call is TRBV1, the J call TRBJ2-5; the D segment call TRBD2 is taken from the table without a DNA check. TRBV1 is marked as a pseudogene. The CDR3 has 19 amino acids. CDR3: CTSSQTSGVEAPFQETQYF. The CDR3 nucleotides are TGCACCAGCAGCCAAACTAGCGGGGTCGAAGCGCCGTTCCAAGAGACCCAGTACTTC.

This clone was observed a few times. The chain combines TRBV30 with TRBJ1-5; TRBD1 might be the D (6 bases). V was trimmed by 3 bases and J by 4 bases, leaving 19 bases between them. The germline V gene has CDR1 GTSNPN and CDR2 SVGIG (reference sequence). The CDR3 has 16 residues. The CDR3 spells CAWSALSGGGNQPQHF. CDR3 sequence (DNA): TGTGCCTGGAGCGCACTCTCCGGAGGGGGTAATCAGCCCCAGCATTTT.

This clone has just a few counts. The genes are TRBV6-8 and TRBJ2-7; TRBD2 agrees at 11 bases. Germline CDR1 reads MNHGY; CDR2 reads SAAAGT. This CDR3 region has 15 residues. Trimming at V came to 5 bases and at J to 3 bases, leaving 6 bases not matched to a gene. The DNA for the CDR3 is TGTGCCAGCAGTGACATAGCGGGGGGGAGCTACGAGCAGTACTTC. It translates to CASSDIAGGSYEQYF.

A few counts support this clone. Here the CDR3 reads CASRRRTWSQPQHF. The CDR3 region has the DNA TGTGCCAGCAGACGACGGACTTGGAGTCAGCCCCAGCATTTT. The genes are TRBV6-8 and TRBJ1-5; D unclear. Germline-derived CDR1 and CDR2 are MNHGY and SAAAGT. The CDR3 is made up of 14 amino acids. V dropped 6 bases and J dropped 6 bases, with 15 bases sitting between them.

This rearrangement joins TRBV28 to TRBJ1-2, with 10 bases fitting TRBD1. The CDR3 is made up of 14 amino acids. With V trimmed by 7 bases and J by 6 bases, 8 bases remained unmatched. Germline V gives CDR1 MDHEN, CDR2 SYDVKM. CDR3 bases: TGTGCCAGCAACCCGGGGACAGGGGTCGATGGCTACACCTTC. This translates into CASNPGTGVDGYTF.

This clone is judged medium-sized. The chain is built from TRBV11-3 and TRBJ1-1; no firm D call. Germline CDR1 SGHNT, CDR2 YENEEA. Trimming cost V 5 bases and J 1 base, with 11 bases left between them. This CDR3 comprises 14 residues. CDR3 in DNA: TGTGCCAGCAGCCAAATTAACAGGAACACTGAAGCTTTCTTT. It translates to CASSQINRNTEAFF. The complete variable domain, with remaining parts taken from reference TRBV11-3 and TRBJ1-1, reads EAGVVQSPRYKIIEKKQPVAFWCNPISGHNTLYWYLQNLGQGPELLIRYENEEAVDDSQLPKDRFSAERLKGVDSTLKIQPAELGDSAVYLCASSQINRNTEAFFGQGTRLTVV.

This clone is labeled medium-sized (0.01 to 0.1%). The genes are TRBV11-3 and TRBJ2-7, with 7 bases fitting TRBD1. The CDR3 has 14 amino acids. Germline trimming cut 3 bases from V and 2 bases from J; bases unmatched to any gene: 4. The germline CDR1 and CDR2 sequences are SGHNT and YENEEA. The CDR3 DNA is TGTGCCAGCAGCTTCCGGACAGGACCCTACGAGCAGTACTTC. Amino acid sequence: CASSFRTGPYEQYF.

This rearrangement joins TRBV19 to TRBJ1-1, with D perhaps matching TRBD1 (5 bases). The CDR3 runs 15 residues. Per germline, CDR1 LNHDA and CDR2 SQIVND (reference sequence). With 5 bases removed from V and 1 base from J, the gap between germline ends came to 14 bases. In DNA form, the CDR3 reads TGTGCCAGTAGTGCCCTTGAGGGGACGAACACTGAAGCTTTCTTT. Protein sequence: CASSALEGTNTEAFF.

About this clone itself: At one of its ends the junction is not consistent with the germline gene, which may arise from a read error. The gene calls are TRBV18 and TRBJ2-5; TRBD1 aligns across 7 bases. The CDR3 is 14 amino acids. Per the germline V gene, CDR1 is KGHSH and CDR2 is LQKENI. The CDR3 sequence is CASSPPGQIPPVNF. The CDR3 DNA follows: TGTGCCAGCTCACCCCCGGGACAGATTCCACCCGTCAACTTC.

In this sample, this clone turned up a few times. V usage is TRBV19 and J usage is TRBJ2-2; 7 bases align to TRBD1. The CDR3 has 15 residues. The junction had 5 bases not matched to a gene; V was cut back by 6 bases and J by 1 base. CDR1 is LNHDA, CDR2 SQIVND, per germline (reference sequence). CDR3 protein: CASRGGQLNTGELFF. CDR3 nucleotides: TGTGCCAGTAGAGGGGGACAGTTGAACACCGGGGAGCTGTTTTTT.

This clone was recorded a few times. This chain joins TRBV19 and TRBJ1-1, with D possibly being TRBD1 (5 bases). The germline V gene has CDR1 LNHDA and CDR2 SQIVND (reference sequence). V dropped 7 bases and J dropped 3 bases, with 12 bases sitting between them. The CDR3 has 13 residues. CDR3 sequence: CASTLGVDTEAFF. CDR3 nucleotide sequence: TGTGCCAGTACCCTAGGGGTAGACACTGAAGCTTTCTTT. Full variable domain (outside the CDR3, taken from reference TRBV19 and TRBJ1-1): DGGITQSPKYLFRKEGQNVTLSCEQNLNHDAMYWYRQDPGQGLRLIYYSQIVNDFQKGDIAEGYSVSREKKESFPLTVTSAQKNPTAFYLCASTLGVDTEAFFGQGTRLTVV.

This clone was seen more than once but under ten times. The chain uses TRBV25-1 and TRBJ1-4; tentative D call: TRBD1 (5 bases). The CDR3 has 15 residues. Germline-derived CDR1 and CDR2 are MGHDK and SYGVNS. With 3 bases removed from V and 6 bases from J, the gap between germline ends came to 14 bases. The CDR3 DNA reads as TGTGCCAGCAGTGACCATGGTAGGGGAGATGAAAAACTGTTTTTT. It translates to CASSDHGRGDEKLFF. The variable domain in full, completed from reference TRBV25-1 and TRBJ1-4, reads EADIYQTPRYLVIGTGKKITLECSQTMGHDKMYWYQQDPGMELHLIHYSYGVNSTEKGDLSSESTVSRIRTEHFPLTLESARPSHTSQYLCASSDHGRGDEKLFFGSGTQLSVL.

This clone was observed a few times. The rearrangement links TRBV19 to TRBJ2-7; possibly TRBD1 for D (6 bases). Germline CDR1 and CDR2: LNHDA and SQIVND (reference sequence). Trimming stripped 7 bases from V and 1 base from J, with 8 bases between. The CDR3 extends over 12 amino acids. The CDR3 protein is CASMGASYEQYF. The CDR3 region has the DNA TGTGCCAGTATGGGGGCTTCCTACGAGCAGTACTTC.

This clone was recorded a few times. V is TRBV6-8 and J is TRBJ2-7, with no clear D. Germline loops: CDR1 MNHGY, CDR2 SAAAGT. Trimming pared 0 bases from V and 4 bases from J, leaving 7 bases between. The CDR3 totals 13 residues. The CDR3: CASSYSAVYEQYF. CDR3 coding DNA: TGTGCCAGCAGTTACTCGGCCGTATACGAGCAGTACTTC.